These T cell receptor beta chains were read from a single sample in a study of metastatic and nonmetastatic thyroid tumors. TCRdb reprocessed the PCR reads via MiXCR. This sample has approximately 9,000 clones, with roughly 31% found just once. The sample consisted of adjacent normal tissue. Receptors originate from a female donor with papillary thyroid cancer or a benign thyroid nodule (not recorded which). Some clones in this sample may be carry-over from other donors' samples. Each CDR3 is given with its conserved first and last residue. Each record gives: CDR3 DNA, CDR3 protein, D gene, V gene, clone size, J gene. D genes are given only for firm matches. Clone size is not always given. Where it is, it says once, few, many or a class for expanded clones.

CDR3 DNA: TGCAGTGCTCGAAGGGCGAGCGGGGAAATAGATACGCAGTATTTT
CDR3 protein: CSARRASGEIDTQYF
D gene: TRBD2
V gene: TRBV20-1
clone size: .
J gene: TRBJ2-3

CDR3 DNA: TGTGCCAGCAGCCGGGGGAGCGGGAGTGTGGACACCGGGGAGCTGTTTTTT
CDR3 protein: CASSRGSGSVDTGELFF
D gene: TRBD2
V gene: TRBV7-9
clone size: medium-sized
J gene: TRBJ2-2

CDR3 DNA: TGTGCCAGCAGCTGGGGGACATCGGGAGGCTACACCTTC
CDR3 protein: CASSWGTSGGYTF
D gene: .
V gene: TRBV5-6
clone size: .
J gene: TRBJ1-2

CDR3 DNA: TGCGCCAGCAGCCTTAGCGTGAGCGACTACAATGAGCAGCTCTTC
CDR3 protein: CASSLSVSDYNEQLF
D gene: .
V gene: TRBV4-1
clone size: .
J gene: TRBJ2-1

CDR3 DNA: TGTGCCAGCAGTGAAATGTGTCTACAATACTACGAGCAGTACTTC
CDR3 protein: CASSEMCLQYYEQYF
D gene: .
V gene: TRBV2
clone size: .
J gene: TRBJ2-7

CDR3 DNA: TGTGCCAGCAGCTTAGGAGGGGGCTCTGAAGCTTTCTTT
CDR3 protein: CASSLGGGSEAFF
D gene: TRBD1
V gene: TRBV7-8
clone size: once
J gene: TRBJ1-1

CDR3 DNA: TGCGCCAGCAGCTGGTCCCAGGGTGAAAAACTGTTTTTT
CDR3 protein: CASSWSQGEKLFF
D gene: .
V gene: TRBV5-1
clone size: .
J gene: TRBJ1-4

CDR3 DNA: TGCGCCAGCAGCTTAGGAGGGACCCTGGATGAAAAACTGTTTTTT
CDR3 protein: CASSLGGTLDEKLFF
D gene: .
V gene: TRBV5-1
clone size: .
J gene: TRBJ1-4

CDR3 DNA: TGTGCCAGCAGTGAATCCAGAGGGCCCGACACTGAAGCTTTCTTT
CDR3 protein: CASSESRGPDTEAFF
D gene: .
V gene: TRBV25-1
clone size: .
J gene: TRBJ1-1

CDR3 DNA: TGCAGTGCTGGCGGGAATAGCAATCAGCCCCAGCATTTT
CDR3 protein: CSAGGNSNQPQHF
D gene: .
V gene: TRBV20-1
clone size: .
J gene: TRBJ1-5

CDR3 DNA: TGTGCCAGCAGTTACGACCCCAACTCCGGGCAAGAGACCCAGTACTTC
CDR3 protein: CASSYDPNSGQETQYF
D gene: .
V gene: TRBV6-5
clone size: .
J gene: TRBJ2-5

CDR3 DNA: TGTGCCAGCAGCTTCTTTTACACGGGGAGTGGGGAGCTGTTTTTT
CDR3 protein: CASSFFYTGSGELFF
D gene: .
V gene: TRBV7-2
clone size: few
J gene: TRBJ2-2

CDR3 DNA: TGTGCCAGCAGTGTGCCAGGGGGATACGAGCAGTACTTC
CDR3 protein: CASSVPGGYEQYF
D gene: TRBD1
V gene: TRBV2
clone size: few
J gene: TRBJ2-7

CDR3 DNA: TGTGCCAGCAGGGGGTCCTCCCCCTACGAGCAGTACTTC
CDR3 protein: CASRGSSPYEQYF
D gene: .
V gene: TRBV6-1
clone size: few
J gene: TRBJ2-7

CDR3 DNA: TGTGCCAGCAGTGCGATAGCGGGAGGTTACGAGCAGTACTTC
CDR3 protein: CASSAIAGGYEQYF
D gene: TRBD2
V gene: TRBV6-1
clone size: .
J gene: TRBJ2-7

CDR3 DNA: TGTGCCAGCAGCTTAGAGAAGACAGGGGGTACCTCTGGGGCCAACGTCCTGACTTTC
CDR3 protein: CASSLEKTGGTSGANVLTF
D gene: TRBD1
V gene: TRBV7-6
clone size: .
J gene: TRBJ2-6

CDR3 DNA: TGTGCCAGCAGTTACCCCTTAGGGGGGGGGGCCTCCTACGAGCAGTACTTC
CDR3 protein: CASSYPLGGGASYEQYF
D gene: .
V gene: TRBV6-5
clone size: few
J gene: TRBJ2-7

CDR3 DNA: TGTGCCAGCAGCTACCGACTCGGGGCGCAGTATTTT
CDR3 protein: CASSYRLGAQYF
D gene: .
V gene: TRBV13
clone size: once
J gene: TRBJ2-3

CDR3 DNA: TGTGCCAGCATCTCCCCAGGTTCGGGGAGCTCCTACGAGCAGTACTTC
CDR3 protein: CASISPGSGSSYEQYF
D gene: .
V gene: TRBV11-1
clone size: once
J gene: TRBJ2-7

CDR3 DNA: TGTGCCAGCAGTTTATCCGGGGGCACTACCATCCGGGGCTACACCTTC
CDR3 protein: CASSLSGGTTIRGYTF
D gene: .
V gene: TRBV28
clone size: medium-sized
J gene: TRBJ1-2